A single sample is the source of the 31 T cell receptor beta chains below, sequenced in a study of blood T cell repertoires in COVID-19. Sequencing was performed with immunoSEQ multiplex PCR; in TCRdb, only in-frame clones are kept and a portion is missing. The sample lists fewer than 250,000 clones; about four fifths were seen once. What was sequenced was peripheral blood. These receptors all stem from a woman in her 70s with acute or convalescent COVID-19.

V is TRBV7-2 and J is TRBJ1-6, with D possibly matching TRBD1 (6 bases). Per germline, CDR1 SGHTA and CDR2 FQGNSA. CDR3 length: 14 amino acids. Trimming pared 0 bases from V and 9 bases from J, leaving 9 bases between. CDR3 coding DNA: TGTGCCAGCAGCTTAGCACAGGGAAGTTCACCCCTCCACTTT. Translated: CASSLAQGSSPLHF.

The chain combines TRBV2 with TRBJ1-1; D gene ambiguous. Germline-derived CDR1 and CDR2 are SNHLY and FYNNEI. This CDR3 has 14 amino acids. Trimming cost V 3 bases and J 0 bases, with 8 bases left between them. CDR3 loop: CASSELRMNTEAFF. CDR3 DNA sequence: TGTGCCAGCAGTGAGCTACGTATGAACACTGAAGCTTTCTTT.

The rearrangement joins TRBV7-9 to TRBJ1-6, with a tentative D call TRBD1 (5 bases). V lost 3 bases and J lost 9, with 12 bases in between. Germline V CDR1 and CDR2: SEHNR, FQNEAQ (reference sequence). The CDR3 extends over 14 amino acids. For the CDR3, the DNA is TGTGCCAGCAGCTTTCAGGGTACGGGTTCACCCCTCCACTTT. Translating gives CASSFQGTGSPLHF.

The CDR3 sequence is CASSTGQRGAGELFF. DNA for the CDR3: TGTGCCAGCAGCACCGGACAGCGGGGAGCCGGGGAGCTGTTTTTT. The chain links TRBV11-3 to TRBJ2-2; maybe TRBD2 (7 bases). The germline V gene has CDR1 SGHNT and CDR2 YENEEA. V shed 5 bases and J shed 6 bases, with 16 bases lying between them. The CDR3 has 15 residues.

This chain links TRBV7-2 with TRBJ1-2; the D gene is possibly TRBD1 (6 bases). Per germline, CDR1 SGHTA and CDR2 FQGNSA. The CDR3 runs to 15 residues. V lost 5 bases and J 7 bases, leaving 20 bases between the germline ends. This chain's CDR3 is CASSQDSSALFGYTF. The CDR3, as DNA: TGTGCCAGCAGCCAGGACAGCTCTGCCCTCTTTGGCTACACCTTC. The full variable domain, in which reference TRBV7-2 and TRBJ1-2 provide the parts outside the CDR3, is GAGVSQSPSNKVTEKGKDVELRCDPISGHTALYWYRQSLGQGLEFLIYFQGNSAPDKSGLPSDRFSAERTGGSVSTLTIQRTQQEDSAVYLCASSQDSSALFGYTFGSGTRLTVV.

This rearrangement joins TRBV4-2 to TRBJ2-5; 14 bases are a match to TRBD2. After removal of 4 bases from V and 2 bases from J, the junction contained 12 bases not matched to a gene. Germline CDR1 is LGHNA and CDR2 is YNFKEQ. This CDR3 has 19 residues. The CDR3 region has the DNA TGTGCCAGCAGCCTGACCGGGACTAGCGGGGGCGGTAGACAAGAGACCCAGTACTTC. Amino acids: CASSLTGTSGGGRQETQYF.

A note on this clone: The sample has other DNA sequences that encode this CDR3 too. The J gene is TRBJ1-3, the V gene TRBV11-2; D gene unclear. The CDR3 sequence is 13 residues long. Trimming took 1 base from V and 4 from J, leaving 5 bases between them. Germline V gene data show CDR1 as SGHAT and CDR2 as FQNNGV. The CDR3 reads CASSLGQGNTIYF. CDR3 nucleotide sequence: TGTGCCAGCAGCTTAGGGCAGGGAAACACCATATATTTT.

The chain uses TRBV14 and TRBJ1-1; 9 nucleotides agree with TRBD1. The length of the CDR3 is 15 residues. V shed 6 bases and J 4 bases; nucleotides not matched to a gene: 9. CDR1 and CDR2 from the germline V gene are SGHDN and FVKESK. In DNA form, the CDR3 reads TGTGCCAGCAGTAGGGACAGGGTTGGGAGCACTGAAGCTTTCTTT. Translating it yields CASSRDRVGSTEAFF.

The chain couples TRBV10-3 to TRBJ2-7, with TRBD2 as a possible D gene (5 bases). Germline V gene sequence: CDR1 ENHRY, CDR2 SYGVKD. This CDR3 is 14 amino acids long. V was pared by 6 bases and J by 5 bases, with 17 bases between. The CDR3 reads CAIRGREGRNEQYF. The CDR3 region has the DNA TGTGCCATCAGGGGGAGAGAAGGGCGCAACGAGCAGTACTTC.

The CDR3 is CASSYSRGQPARELFF. The DNA of the CDR3 is TGTGCCAGCAGTTACTCGAGGGGACAACCCGCCCGGGAGCTGTTTTTT. The V call is TRBV6-6, the J call TRBJ2-2, with D perhaps matching TRBD1 (6 bases). The CDR3 runs 16 residues. Looked up from germline, CDR1 is MNHNY and CDR2 is SVGAGI (reference sequence). V shed 0 bases and J shed 9 bases, with 17 bases lying between them.

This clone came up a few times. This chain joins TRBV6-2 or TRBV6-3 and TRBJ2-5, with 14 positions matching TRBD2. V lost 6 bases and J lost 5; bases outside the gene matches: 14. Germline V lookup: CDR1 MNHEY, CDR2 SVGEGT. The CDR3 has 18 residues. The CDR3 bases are TGTGCCAGCAGCCGTGCCGGGACTAGCGGGGGAAGGGGGGAGACCCAGTACTTC. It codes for CASSRAGTSGGRGETQYF.

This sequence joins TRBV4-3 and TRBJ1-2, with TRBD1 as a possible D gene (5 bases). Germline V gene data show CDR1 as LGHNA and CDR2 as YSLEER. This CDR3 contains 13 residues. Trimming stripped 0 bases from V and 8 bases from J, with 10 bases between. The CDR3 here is CASSQDARQGYTF. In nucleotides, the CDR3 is TGCGCCAGCAGCCAAGATGCTCGACAGGGCTACACCTTC.

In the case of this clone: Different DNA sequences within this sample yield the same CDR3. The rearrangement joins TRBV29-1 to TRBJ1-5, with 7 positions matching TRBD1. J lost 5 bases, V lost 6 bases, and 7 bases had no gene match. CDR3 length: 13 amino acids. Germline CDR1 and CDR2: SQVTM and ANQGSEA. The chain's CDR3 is CSVSQGEDQPQHF. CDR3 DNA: TGCAGCGTCTCCCAGGGGGAAGATCAGCCCCAGCATTTT.

The CDR3: CASSLRGGFQETQYF. The CDR3 DNA is TGTGCCAGCAGCTTGAGGGGGGGCTTCCAAGAGACCCAGTACTTC. The chain joins TRBV7-2 to TRBJ2-5, with TRBD2 as a possible D gene (7 bases). The germline CDR1 and CDR2 sequences are SGHTA and FQGNSA. This CDR3 is 15 amino acids long. Trimming removed 3 bases at V and 1 base at J, with 12 bases between.

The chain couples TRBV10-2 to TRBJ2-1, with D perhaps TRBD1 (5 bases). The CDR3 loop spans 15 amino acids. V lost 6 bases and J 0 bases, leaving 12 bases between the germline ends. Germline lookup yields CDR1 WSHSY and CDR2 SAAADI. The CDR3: CASRETGRSYNEQFF. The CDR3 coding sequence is TGCGCCAGCAGAGAAACAGGTCGCTCCTACAATGAGCAGTTCTTC.

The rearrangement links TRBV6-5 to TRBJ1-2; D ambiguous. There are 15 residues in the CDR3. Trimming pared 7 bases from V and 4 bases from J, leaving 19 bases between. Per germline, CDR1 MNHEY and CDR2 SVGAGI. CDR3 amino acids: CASMERVGNRYGYTF. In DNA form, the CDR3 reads TGTGCCAGCATGGAGAGAGTGGGTAATCGCTATGGCTACACCTTC.

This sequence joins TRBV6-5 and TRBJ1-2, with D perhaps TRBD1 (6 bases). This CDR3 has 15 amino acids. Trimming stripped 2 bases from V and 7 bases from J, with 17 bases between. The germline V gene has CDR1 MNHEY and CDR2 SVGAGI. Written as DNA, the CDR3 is TGTGCCAGCAGTTACGCCCAACGAACAGGGTCTGGCTACACCTTC. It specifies CASSYAQRTGSGYTF.

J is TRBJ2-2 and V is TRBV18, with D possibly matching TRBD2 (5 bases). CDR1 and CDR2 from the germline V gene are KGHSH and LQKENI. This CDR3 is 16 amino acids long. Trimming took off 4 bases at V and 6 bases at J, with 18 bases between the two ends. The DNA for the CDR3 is TGTGCCAGCTCACTGCATGAGGGCCCCACTTCCGGGGAGCTGTTTTTT. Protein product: CASSLHEGPTSGELFF.

The CDR3 nucleotides read TGTGCCAGCAGCTTGGCTGCGGGGGGCCCCCAAGAGACCCAGTACTTC. This translates into CASSLAAGGPQETQYF. The gene calls are TRBV5-4 and TRBJ2-5; 8 nucleotides match TRBD2. The CDR3 sequence is 16 residues long. Germline V gene lookup returns CDR1 SGHNT and CDR2 YYREEE (reference sequence). With 0 bases clipped from V and 1 base from J, the junction kept 5 bases outside the gene matches.

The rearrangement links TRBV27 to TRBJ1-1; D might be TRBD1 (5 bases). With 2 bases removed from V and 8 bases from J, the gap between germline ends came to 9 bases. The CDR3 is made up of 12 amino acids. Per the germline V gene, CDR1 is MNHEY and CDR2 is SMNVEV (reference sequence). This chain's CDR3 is CASSLGPGEAFF. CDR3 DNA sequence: TGTGCCAGCAGTTTAGGGCCAGGGGAAGCTTTCTTT.

CDR3 nucleotides: TGTGCCAGCAGCTTAGACACCCCCTTTGATGGCTACACCTTC. Translated: CASSLDTPFDGYTF. V is TRBV11-1 and J is TRBJ1-2; no clear D. CDR1 SGHAT and CDR2 FQDESV come from the germline V gene (reference sequence). Trimming stripped 1 base from V and 6 bases from J, with 12 bases between. CDR3 length equals 14 residues.

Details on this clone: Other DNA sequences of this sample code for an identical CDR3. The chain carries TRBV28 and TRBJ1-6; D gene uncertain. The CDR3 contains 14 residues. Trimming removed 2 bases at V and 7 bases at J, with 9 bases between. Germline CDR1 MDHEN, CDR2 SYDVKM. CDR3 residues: CASSLGQVNSPLHF. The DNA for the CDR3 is TGTGCCAGCAGTTTAGGGCAGGTGAATTCACCCCTCCACTTT.

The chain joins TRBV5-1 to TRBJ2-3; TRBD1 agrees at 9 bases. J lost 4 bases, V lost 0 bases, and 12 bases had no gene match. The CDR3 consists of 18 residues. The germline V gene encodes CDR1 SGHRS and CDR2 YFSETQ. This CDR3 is CASSLVPGQGGPPDTQYF. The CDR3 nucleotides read TGCGCCAGCAGCTTGGTCCCGGGACAGGGAGGACCTCCAGATACGCAGTATTTT.

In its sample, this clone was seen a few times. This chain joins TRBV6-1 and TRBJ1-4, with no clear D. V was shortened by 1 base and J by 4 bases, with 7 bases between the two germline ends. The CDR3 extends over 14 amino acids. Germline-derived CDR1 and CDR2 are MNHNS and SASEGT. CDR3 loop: CASSEGNSNEKLFF. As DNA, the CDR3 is TGTGCCAGCAGTGAAGGCAACAGTAATGAAAAACTGTTTTTT.

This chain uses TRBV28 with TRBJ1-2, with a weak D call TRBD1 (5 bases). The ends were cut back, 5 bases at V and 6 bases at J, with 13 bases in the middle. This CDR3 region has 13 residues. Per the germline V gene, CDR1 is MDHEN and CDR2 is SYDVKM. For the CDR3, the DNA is TGTGCCAGCAGTGCAGGGTTAGGCGATGGCTACACCTTC. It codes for CASSAGLGDGYTF.

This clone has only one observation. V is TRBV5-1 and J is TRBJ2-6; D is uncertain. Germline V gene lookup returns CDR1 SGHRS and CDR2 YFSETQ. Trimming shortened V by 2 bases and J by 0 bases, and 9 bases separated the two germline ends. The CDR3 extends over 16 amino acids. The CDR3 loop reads CASSFAPSSGANVLTF. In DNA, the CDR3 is TGCGCCAGCAGCTTTGCCCCGAGCTCTGGGGCCAACGTCCTGACTTTC.

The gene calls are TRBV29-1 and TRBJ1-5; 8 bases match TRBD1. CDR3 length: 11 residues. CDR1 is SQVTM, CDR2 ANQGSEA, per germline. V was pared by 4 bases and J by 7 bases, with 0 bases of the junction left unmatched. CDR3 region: CSVGDRQPQHF. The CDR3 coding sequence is TGCAGCGTTGGGGACAGGCAGCCCCAGCATTTT. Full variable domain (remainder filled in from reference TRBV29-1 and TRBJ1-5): SAVISQKPSRDICQRGTSLTIQCQVDSQVTMMFWYRQQPGQSLTLIATANQGSEATYESGFVIDKFPISRPNLTFSTLTVSNMSPEDSSIYLCSVGDRQPQHFGDGTRLSIL.

CDR3 region: CASSLAAGGTQETQYF. The CDR3 bases are TGTGCCAGCAGCTTAGCTGCGGGGGGGACCCAAGAGACCCAGTACTTC. This chain links TRBV7-9 with TRBJ2-5, with 9 bases matching TRBD2. There are 16 residues in the CDR3. Germline CDR1 is SEHNR and CDR2 is FQNEAQ (reference sequence). The J segment lost 1 base and the V segment lost 0 bases, leaving 3 bases of the junction unmatched.

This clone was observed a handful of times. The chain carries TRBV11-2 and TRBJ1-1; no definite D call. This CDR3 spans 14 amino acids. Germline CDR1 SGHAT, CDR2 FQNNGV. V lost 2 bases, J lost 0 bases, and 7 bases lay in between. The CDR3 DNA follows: TGTGCCAGCAGCTTACAGGCAATGAACACTGAAGCTTTCTTT. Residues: CASSLQAMNTEAFF.

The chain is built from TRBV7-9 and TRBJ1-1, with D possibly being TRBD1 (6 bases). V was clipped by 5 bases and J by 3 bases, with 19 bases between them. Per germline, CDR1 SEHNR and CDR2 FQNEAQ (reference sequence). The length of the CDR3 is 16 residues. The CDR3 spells CASSRTAPNGDTEAFF. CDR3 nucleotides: TGTGCCAGCAGCCGGACAGCCCCTAATGGGGACACTGAAGCTTTCTTT.

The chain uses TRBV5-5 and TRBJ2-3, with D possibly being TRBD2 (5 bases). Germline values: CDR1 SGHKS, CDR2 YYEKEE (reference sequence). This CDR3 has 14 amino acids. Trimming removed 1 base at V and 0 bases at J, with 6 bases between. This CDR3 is CASSLSGSTDTQYF. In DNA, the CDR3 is TGTGCCAGCAGCTTGAGCGGTAGCACAGATACGCAGTATTTT.